This T cell receptor (beta chain) is drawn from a study of T cell responses to AZD1222 COVID-19 vaccine. Regarding this clone: Its antigen is unidentified.

General observations from the study: Nearly half of spike-specific TCRs reportedly target variant regions that are unmutated in the B.1.351 and B.1.1.7 variants. Vaccine-associated CD4 TCRs ranged over spike, dominating at 160-218 and 743-854.

The V end lost 8 bases, the J end lost 3 bases, and 15 bases lay between the germline ends. Germline CDR1 reads SQVTM; CDR2 reads ANQGSEA. The CDR3 extends over 13 amino acids. This table comes from immunoSEQ multiplex PCR, and its TCRdb copy is limited to in-frame clones, with some not included. The sample holds 160,000 or so clones; approximately 94% are singletons and the top ten take 4% to 5.5%. The source material was peripheral blood, sampled 28 days after the second AZD1222 dose. This TCR was sampled from an adult who received the AZD1222 COVID-19 vaccine. The chain is built from TRBV29-1 and TRBJ2-3; D is undetermined. The CDR3 DNA is TGCAGCTGGGTCGTTAGTAGTACAGATACGCAGTATTTT. Protein product: CSWVVSSTDTQYF.